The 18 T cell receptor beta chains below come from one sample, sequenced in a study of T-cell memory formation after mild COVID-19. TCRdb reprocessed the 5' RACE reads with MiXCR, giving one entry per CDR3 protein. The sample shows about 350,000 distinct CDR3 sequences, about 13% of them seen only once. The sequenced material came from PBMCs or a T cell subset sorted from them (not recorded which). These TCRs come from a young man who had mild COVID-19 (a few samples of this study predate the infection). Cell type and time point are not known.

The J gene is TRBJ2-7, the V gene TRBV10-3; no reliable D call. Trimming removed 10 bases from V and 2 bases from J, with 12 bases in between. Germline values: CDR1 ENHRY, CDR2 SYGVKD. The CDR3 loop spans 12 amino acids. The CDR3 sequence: CATKAFAYEQYF. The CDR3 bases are TGTGCCACCAAGGCGTTCGCCTACGAGCAGTACTTC.

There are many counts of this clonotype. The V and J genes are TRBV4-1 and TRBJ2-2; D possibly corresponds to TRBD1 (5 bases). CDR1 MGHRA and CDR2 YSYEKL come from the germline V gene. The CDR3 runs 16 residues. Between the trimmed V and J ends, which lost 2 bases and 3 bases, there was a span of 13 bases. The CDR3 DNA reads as TGCGCCAGCAGCCAAACCCCTGGGGCGTACACCGGGGAGCTGTTTTTT. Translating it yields CASSQTPGAYTGELFF.

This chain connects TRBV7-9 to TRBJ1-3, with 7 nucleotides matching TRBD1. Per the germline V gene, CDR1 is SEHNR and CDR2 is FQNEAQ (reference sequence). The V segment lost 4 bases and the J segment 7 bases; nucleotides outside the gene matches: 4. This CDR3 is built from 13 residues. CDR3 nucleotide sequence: TGTGCCAGCAGCTATGGACAGGCCAACACCATATATTTT. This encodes CASSYGQANTIYF.

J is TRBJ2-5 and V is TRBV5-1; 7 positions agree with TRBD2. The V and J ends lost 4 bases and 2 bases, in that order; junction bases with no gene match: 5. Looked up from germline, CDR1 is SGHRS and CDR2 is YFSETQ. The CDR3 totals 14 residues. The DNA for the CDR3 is TGCGCCAGCAGCACAAACGGGGGGCAAGAGACCCAGTACTTC. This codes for CASSTNGGQETQYF.

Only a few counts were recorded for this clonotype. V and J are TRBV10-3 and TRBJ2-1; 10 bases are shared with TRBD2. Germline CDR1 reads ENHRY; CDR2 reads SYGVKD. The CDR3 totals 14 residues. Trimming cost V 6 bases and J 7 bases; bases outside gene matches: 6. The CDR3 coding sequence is TGTGCCATCAGAGGGAGTAGCGGGGGGAATGAGCAGTTCTTC. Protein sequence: CAIRGSSGGNEQFF.

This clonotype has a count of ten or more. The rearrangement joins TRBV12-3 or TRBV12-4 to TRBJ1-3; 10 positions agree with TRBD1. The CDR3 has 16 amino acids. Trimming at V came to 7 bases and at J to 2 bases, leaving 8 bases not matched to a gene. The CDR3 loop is CASKDRGVFTGNTIYF. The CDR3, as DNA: TGTGCCAGCAAGGACAGGGGGGTTTTCACTGGAAACACCATATATTTT.

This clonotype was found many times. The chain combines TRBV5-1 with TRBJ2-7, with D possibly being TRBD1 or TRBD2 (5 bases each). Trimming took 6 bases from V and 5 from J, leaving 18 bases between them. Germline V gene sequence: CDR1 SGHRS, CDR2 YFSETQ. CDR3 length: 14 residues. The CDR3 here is CASNLGGGSDEQYF. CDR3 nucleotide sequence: TGCGCCAGCAACCTGGGTGGGGGAAGCGACGAGCAGTACTTC.

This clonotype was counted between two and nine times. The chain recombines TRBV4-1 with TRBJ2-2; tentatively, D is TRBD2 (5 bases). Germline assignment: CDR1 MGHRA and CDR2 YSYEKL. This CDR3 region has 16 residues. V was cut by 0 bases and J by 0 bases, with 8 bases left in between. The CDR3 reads CASSQEVATNTGELFF. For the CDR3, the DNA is TGCGCCAGCAGCCAAGAAGTAGCGACGAACACCGGGGAGCTGTTTTTT.

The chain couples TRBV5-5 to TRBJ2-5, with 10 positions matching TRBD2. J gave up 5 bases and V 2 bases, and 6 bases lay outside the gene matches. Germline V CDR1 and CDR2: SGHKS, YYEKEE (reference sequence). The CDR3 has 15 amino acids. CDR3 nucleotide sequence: TGTGCCAGCAGCTTAGAGCGGGGGGGGCGTGAGACCCAGTACTTC. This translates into CASSLERGGRETQYF. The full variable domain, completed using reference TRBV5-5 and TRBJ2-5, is DAGVTQSPTHLIKTRGQQVTLRCSPISGHKSVSWYQQVLGQGPQFIFQYYEKEERGRGNFPDRFSARQFPNYSSELNVNALLLGDSALYLCASSLERGGRETQYFGPGTRLLVL.

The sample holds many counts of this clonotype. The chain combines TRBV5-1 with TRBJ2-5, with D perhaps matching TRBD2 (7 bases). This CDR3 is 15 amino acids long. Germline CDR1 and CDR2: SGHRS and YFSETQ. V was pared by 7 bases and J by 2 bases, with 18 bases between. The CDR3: CASAWTAGAQETQYF. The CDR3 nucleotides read TGCGCCAGCGCATGGACGGCGGGGGCGCAAGAGACCCAGTACTTC. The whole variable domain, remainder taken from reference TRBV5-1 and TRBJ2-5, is KAGVTQTPRYLIKTRGQQVTLSCSPISGHRSVSWYQQTPGQGLQFLFEYFSETQRNKGNFPGRFSGRQFSNSRSEMNVSTLELGDSALYLCASAWTAGAQETQYFGPGTRLLVL.

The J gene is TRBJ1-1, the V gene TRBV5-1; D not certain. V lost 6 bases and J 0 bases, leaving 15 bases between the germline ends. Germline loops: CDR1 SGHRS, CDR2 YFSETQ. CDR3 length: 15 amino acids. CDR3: CASTPPGRMNTEAFF. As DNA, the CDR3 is TGCGCCAGCACCCCCCCAGGACGGATGAACACTGAAGCTTTCTTT. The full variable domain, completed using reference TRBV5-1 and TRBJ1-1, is KAGVTQTPRYLIKTRGQQVTLSCSPISGHRSVSWYQQTPGQGLQFLFEYFSETQRNKGNFPGRFSGRQFSNSRSEMNVSTLELGDSALYLCASTPPGRMNTEAFFGQGTRLTVV.

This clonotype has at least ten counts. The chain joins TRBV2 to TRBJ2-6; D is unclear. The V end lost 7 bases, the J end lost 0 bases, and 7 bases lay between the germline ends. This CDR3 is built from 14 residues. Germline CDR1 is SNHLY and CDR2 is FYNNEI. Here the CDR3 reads CASTESSGANVLTF. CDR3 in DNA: TGTGCCAGCACCGAGTCCTCTGGGGCCAACGTCCTGACTTTC. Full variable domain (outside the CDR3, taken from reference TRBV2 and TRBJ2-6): EPEVTQTPSHQVTQMGQEVILRCVPISNHLYFYWYRQILGQKVEFLVSFYNNEISEKSEIFDDQFSVERPDGSNFTLKIRSTKLEDSAMYFCASTESSGANVLTFGAGSRLTVL.

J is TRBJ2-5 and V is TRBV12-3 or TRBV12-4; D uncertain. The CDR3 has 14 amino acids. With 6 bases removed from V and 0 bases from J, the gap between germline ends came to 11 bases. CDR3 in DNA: TGTGCCAGCAGGTCCGACGGGTACCAAGAGACCCAGTACTTC. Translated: CASRSDGYQETQYF.

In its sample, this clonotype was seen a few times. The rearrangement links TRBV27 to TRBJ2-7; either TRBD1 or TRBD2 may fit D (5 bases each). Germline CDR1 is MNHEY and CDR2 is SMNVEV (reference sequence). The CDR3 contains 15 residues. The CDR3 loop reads CASRRLTGTPGELTV. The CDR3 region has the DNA TGTGCCAGCAGAAGACTGACCGGGACGCCCGGCGAGCTTACCGTC.

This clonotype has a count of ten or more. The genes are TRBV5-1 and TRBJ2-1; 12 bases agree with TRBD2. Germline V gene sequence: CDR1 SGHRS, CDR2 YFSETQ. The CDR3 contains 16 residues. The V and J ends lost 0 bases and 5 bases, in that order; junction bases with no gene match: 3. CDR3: CASSLGPSGGDNEQFF. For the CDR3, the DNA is TGCGCCAGCAGCTTGGGTCCTAGCGGGGGGGACAATGAGCAGTTCTTC.

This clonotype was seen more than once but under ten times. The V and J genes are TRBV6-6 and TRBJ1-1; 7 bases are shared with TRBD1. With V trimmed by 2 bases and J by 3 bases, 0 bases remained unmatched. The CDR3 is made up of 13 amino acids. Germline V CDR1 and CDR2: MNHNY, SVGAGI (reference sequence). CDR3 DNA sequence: TGTGCCAGCAGTTACCAGGGGGACACTGAAGCTTTCTTT. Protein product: CASSYQGDTEAFF.

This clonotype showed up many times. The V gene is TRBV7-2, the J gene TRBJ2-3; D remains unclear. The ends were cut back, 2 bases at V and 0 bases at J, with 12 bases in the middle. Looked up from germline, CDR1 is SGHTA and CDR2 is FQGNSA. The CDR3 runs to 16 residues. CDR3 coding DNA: TGTGCCAGCAGCTTACTGGGTTGGGCTAGCACAGATACGCAGTATTTT. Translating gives CASSLLGWASTDTQYF.

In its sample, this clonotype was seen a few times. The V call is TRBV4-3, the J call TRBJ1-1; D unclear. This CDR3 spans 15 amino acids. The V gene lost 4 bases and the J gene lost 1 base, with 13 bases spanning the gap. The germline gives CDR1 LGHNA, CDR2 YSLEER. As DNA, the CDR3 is TGCGCCAGCAGCCTTAGGCGGGAGTCGAACACTGAAGCTTTCTTT. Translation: CASSLRRESNTEAFF.